Listed here are 30 T cell receptor beta chains from one sample, sequenced in a study of cytomegalovirus exposure and HLA in healthy donors. Both 60 Vbeta primers and 13 Jbeta primers went into the PCR. Repertoires were generated with immunoSEQ multiplex PCR, while TCRdb's copy carries only in-frame clones and drops some. The sample lists roughly 120,000 clones, approximately 80% occurring once. The material sequenced was PBMCs. The receptors derive from a male donor in good health and CMV-seropositive.

The J gene is TRBJ1-6, the V gene TRBV30; 7 bases align to TRBD1. V gave up 4 bases and J gave up 6 bases; unmatched junction bases: 3. Looked up from germline, CDR1 is GTSNPN and CDR2 is SVGIG (reference sequence). This CDR3 is built from 13 residues. The CDR3 nucleotides are TGTGCCTGGACCGGGACAGTTAATTCACCCCTCCACTTT. Amino acids: CAWTGTVNSPLHF.

J is TRBJ2-7 and V is TRBV7-2; 12 bases are a match to TRBD2. Trimming removed 5 bases from V and 1 base from J; junction bases left unmatched: 6. The CDR3 contains 16 residues. Germline-derived CDR1 and CDR2 are SGHTA and FQGNSA. CDR3 nucleotides: TGTGCCAGCAGCATTACTAGCGGGAGGTCGTCCTACGAGCAGTACTTC. This sequence encodes CASSITSGRSSYEQYF.

The chain uses TRBV19 and TRBJ1-1; TRBD1 might be the D (5 bases). This CDR3 is built from 16 residues. Trimming left V 1 base short and J 5 bases short, with 17 bases between. Per germline, CDR1 LNHDA and CDR2 SQIVND (reference sequence). For the CDR3, the DNA is TGTGCCAGTAGTATAGTCCCTTTTAATGGGGGGACTGAAGCTTTCTTT. Amino acids: CASSIVPFNGGTEAFF.

This chain links TRBV2 with TRBJ2-2; tentatively, D is TRBD1 (5 bases). CDR3 length: 12 residues. Trimming left V 6 bases short and J 3 bases short, with 5 bases between. Germline assignment: CDR1 SNHLY and CDR2 FYNNEI. The CDR3 sequence is CASRTDTGELFF. For the CDR3, the DNA is TGTGCCAGCAGGACAGACACCGGGGAGCTGTTTTTT.

This clone was counted between two and nine times. This chain connects TRBV5-1 to TRBJ1-1, with D tentatively TRBD1 (5 bases). V was cut by 1 base and J by 8 bases, with 9 bases left in between. The CDR3 length is 12 residues. In germline, CDR1 is SGHRS, CDR2 YFSETQ. DNA for the CDR3: TGCGCCAGCAGCTTGAATGGGGGGGAAGCTTTCTTT. It encodes CASSLNGGEAFF.

The chain combines TRBV27 with TRBJ2-5, with D perhaps matching TRBD2 (6 bases). This CDR3 has 15 residues. V was cut by 5 bases and J by 5 bases, with 18 bases left in between. Germline values: CDR1 MNHEY, CDR2 SMNVEV (reference sequence). In DNA form, the CDR3 reads TGTGCCAGCAGTGACCGTTCGGGCAGCGGGGAGACCCAGTACTTC. Protein: CASSDRSGSGETQYF.

V gene TRBV9 combines with J gene TRBJ2-7, with a weak D call TRBD1 (7 bases). Trimming removed 2 bases from V and 6 bases from J, with 15 bases in between. Germline lookup yields CDR1 SGDLS and CDR2 YYNGEE. The CDR3 spans 14 residues. Here the CDR3 reads CASSVAGGTSEQYF. The CDR3 DNA is TGTGCCAGCAGCGTTGCAGGGGGGACAAGCGAGCAGTACTTC.

This clone was found a few times. The chain links TRBV7-2 to TRBJ1-5, with TRBD1 matching 7 bases. This CDR3 contains 14 residues. From germline, CDR1 is SGHTA and CDR2 FQGNSA. V was pared by 5 bases and J by 3 bases, with 4 bases of the junction left unmatched. CDR3 in amino acids: CASSEDRPNQPQHF. The CDR3 DNA is TGTGCCAGCAGCGAGGACAGGCCCAATCAGCCCCAGCATTTT.

The J gene is TRBJ2-5, the V gene TRBV9; 7 bases line up with TRBD2. After removal of 3 bases from V and 3 bases from J, the junction contained 17 bases not matched to a gene. The CDR3 runs to 18 residues. Germline lookup yields CDR1 SGDLS and CDR2 YYNGEE. CDR3: CASSEGLGRERREETQYF. The DNA of the CDR3 is TGTGCCAGCAGCGAAGGATTGGGGAGGGAGAGGAGGGAAGAGACCCAGTACTTC.

The chain is built from TRBV19 and TRBJ1-3, with 9 bases identical to TRBD1. The CDR3 spans 16 residues. The V gene's germline CDR1 is LNHDA and CDR2 SQIVND (reference sequence). The V and J ends lost 5 bases and 0 bases, in that order; junction bases with no gene match: 5. CDR3 amino acids: CASSAGTGTSGNTIYF. In DNA form, the CDR3 reads TGTGCCAGTAGTGCCGGGACAGGGACCTCTGGAAACACCATATATTTT. Full variable domain (outside the CDR3, taken from reference TRBV19 and TRBJ1-3): DGGITQSPKYLFRKEGQNVTLSCEQNLNHDAMYWYRQDPGQGLRLIYYSQIVNDFQKGDIAEGYSVSREKKESFPLTVTSAQKNPTAFYLCASSAGTGTSGNTIYFGEGSWLTVV.

This chain connects TRBV10-3 to TRBJ2-3; 8 positions agree with TRBD2. Germline values: CDR1 ENHRY, CDR2 SYGVKD. The CDR3 loop spans 14 amino acids. Germline trimming cut 10 bases from V and 3 bases from J; bases unmatched to any gene: 9. The CDR3 here is CATMRSGSTDTQYF. The CDR3 coding sequence is TGTGCCACCATGAGGAGCGGGAGTACAGATACGCAGTATTTT.

The J gene is TRBJ1-2, the V gene TRBV6-6; 7 positions agree with TRBD1. Per germline, CDR1 MNHNY and CDR2 SVGAGI (reference sequence). This CDR3 comprises 14 residues. J was trimmed by 1 base and V by 5 bases; bases with no gene match: 4. CDR3 in amino acids: CASSADRNNYGYTF. In nucleotides, the CDR3 is TGTGCCAGCAGTGCGGACAGGAATAACTATGGCTACACCTTC.

The rearrangement joins TRBV21-1 to TRBJ2-2; the table's D call of TRBD2 was not tested on the DNA. TRBV21-1 is recorded as a pseudogene. This CDR3 comprises 19 residues. The CDR3 spells CASSKEEMRREGDTGELFF. CDR3 nucleotides: TGTGCCAGCAGCAAAGAGGAAATGAGACGGGAGGGGGACACCGGGGAGCTGTTTTTT.

This clone has just one count. The chain uses TRBV4-2 and TRBJ1-1; the D is unclear. This CDR3 has 13 amino acids. The germline V gene encodes CDR1 LGHNA and CDR2 YNFKEQ. The V gene lost 1 base and the J gene lost 1 base, with 4 bases spanning the gap. The CDR3: CASSQGENTEAFF. CDR3 nucleotides: TGTGCCAGCAGCCAAGGAGAGAACACTGAAGCTTTCTTT.

The chain has TRBV5-8 and TRBJ2-7; weak D call: TRBD1 (6 bases). The V end lost 5 bases, the J end lost 7 bases, and 16 bases lay between the germline ends. The CDR3 extends over 13 amino acids. From germline, CDR1 is SGHTS and CDR2 YDEGEE. CDR3 nucleotide sequence: TGTGCCAGCAGAGCTTGGGTTAGGGGGGAGCAGTACTTC. Translating gives CASRAWVRGEQYF.

The V and J genes are TRBV7-3 and TRBJ2-5; a weak D match, TRBD1 (6 bases). The CDR3 consists of 14 residues. Per the germline V gene, CDR1 is SGHTA and CDR2 is FQGTGA. With 4 bases removed from V and 7 bases from J, the gap between germline ends came to 16 bases. The CDR3 DNA reads as TGTGCCAGCAGCTCTCTAGCAGGGGTAGGGACCCAGTACTTC. This encodes CASSSLAGVGTQYF. Based on the CDR3 plus reference TRBV7-3 and TRBJ2-5, the full variable domain is GAGVSQTPSNKVTEKGKYVELRCDPISGHTALYWYRQSLGQGPEFLIYFQGTGAADDSGLPNDRFFAVRPEGSVSTLKIQRTERGDSAVYLCASSSLAGVGTQYFGPGTRLLVL.

The chain uses TRBV9 and TRBJ2-3; possibly TRBD2 for D (5 bases). Deletions cut 0 bases from V and 10 bases from J, with 12 bases between. Looked up from germline, CDR1 is SGDLS and CDR2 is YYNGEE. The CDR3 consists of 13 residues. CDR3 nucleotide sequence: TGTGCCAGCAGCGTAGCTGTAGGGAGCGCGCAGTATTTT. It specifies CASSVAVGSAQYF.

This chain connects TRBV5-4 to TRBJ2-3; the D is unclear. The CDR3 is 12 amino acids. Germline CDR1 and CDR2: SGHNT and YYREEE (reference sequence). The V and J ends lost 3 bases and 6 bases respectively, with 8 bases between them. In DNA form, the CDR3 reads TGTGCCAGCAGCTCCTCTGTGGATACGCAGTATTTT. It yields the protein CASSSSVDTQYF.

The chain employs TRBV27 and TRBJ2-7; TRBD1 matches 9 bases. CDR1 and CDR2 (germline): MNHEY, SMNVEV (reference sequence). The CDR3 length is 14 residues. Trimming took 3 bases from V and 2 from J; bases not matched to a gene: 2. For the CDR3, the DNA is TGTGCCAGCAGTTTGGGGGACAGGGCCTACGAGCAGTACTTC. Translated: CASSLGDRAYEQYF.

The chain uses TRBV18 and TRBJ1-1; 8 bases align to TRBD1. The V segment lost 4 bases and the J segment 5 bases; nucleotides outside the gene matches: 12. Germline V gene sequence: CDR1 KGHSH, CDR2 LQKENI. The CDR3 extends over 16 amino acids. CDR3 bases: TGTGCCAGCTCACGCGGAGACAGGGGAGGAAATACTGAAGCTTTCTTT. Its translation: CASSRGDRGGNTEAFF.

V gene TRBV29-1 combines with J gene TRBJ1-2, with a tentative D call TRBD1 (6 bases). This CDR3 is 11 amino acids long. V lost 5 bases, J lost 8 bases, and 12 bases lay in between. Germline V lookup: CDR1 SQVTM, CDR2 ANQGSEA. In nucleotides, the CDR3 is TGCAGCGTTCGGACAGAGCGAGGCTACACCTTC. Amino acid sequence: CSVRTERGYTF.

The chain combines TRBV27 with TRBJ2-7; possible D gene TRBD1, 9 bases. Germline values: CDR1 MNHEY, CDR2 SMNVEV (reference sequence). The CDR3 length is 15 residues. The ends were cut back, 2 bases at V and 7 bases at J, with 18 bases in the middle. CDR3 DNA: TGTGCCAGCAGTTTAGAGGGACAGGGCGGGGGGGAGCAGTACTTC. The encoded protein is CASSLEGQGGGEQYF.

The chain has TRBV28 and TRBJ1-3, with 7 bases that match TRBD1. J was trimmed by 3 bases and V by 4 bases; bases with no gene match: 3. Germline loops: CDR1 MDHEN, CDR2 SYDVKM. This CDR3 comprises 14 residues. The CDR3 region is CASSSGTVGNTIYF. In DNA, the CDR3 is TGTGCCAGCAGTTCCGGGACAGTTGGAAACACCATATATTTT. The whole variable domain, filled in from reference TRBV28 and TRBJ1-3, reads DVKVTQSSRYLVKRTGEKVFLECVQDMDHENMFWYRQDPGLGLRLIYFSYDVKMKEKGDIPEGYSVSREKKERFSLILESASTNQTSMYLCASSSGTVGNTIYFGEGSWLTVV.

The gene calls are TRBV27 and TRBJ2-3; 11 bases are shared with TRBD2. CDR1 is MNHEY, CDR2 SMNVEV, per germline (reference sequence). V was pared by 4 bases and J by 2 bases, with 8 bases of the junction left unmatched. This CDR3 spans 17 amino acids. This CDR3 reads CASSWVWTSGYTDTQYF. The CDR3 DNA follows: TGTGCCAGCAGTTGGGTTTGGACTAGCGGGTACACAGATACGCAGTATTTT.

The rearrangement uses TRBV5-6 and TRBJ2-3; D is possibly TRBD1 (6 bases). Germline-derived CDR1 and CDR2 are SGHDT and YYEEEE. CDR3 length equals 13 residues. Trimming took 1 base from V and 8 from J, leaving 11 bases between them. As DNA, the CDR3 is TGTGCCAGCAGCTTGCTGGGGGCCGGTACGCAGTATTTT. Amino acids: CASSLLGAGTQYF.

The J gene is TRBJ2-5, the V gene TRBV4-2; the match to TRBD2 covers 9 bases. V lost 1 base and J lost 4; bases outside the gene matches: 10. Looked up from germline, CDR1 is LGHNA and CDR2 is YNFKEQ. This CDR3 region has 17 residues. DNA of the CDR3: TGTGCCAGCAGCCAAGGCTCGTTAGCGGGAGAGGGAGAGACCCAGTACTTC. Protein sequence: CASSQGSLAGEGETQYF.

This chain joins TRBV5-1 and TRBJ2-7, with D possibly matching TRBD1 (6 bases). Germline values: CDR1 SGHRS, CDR2 YFSETQ. V was shortened by 3 bases and J by 2 bases, with 9 bases between the two germline ends. The CDR3 extends over 13 amino acids. The CDR3, as DNA: TGCGCCAGCAGCTCGGACAGTCCCTACGAGCAGTACTTC. Translated: CASSSDSPYEQYF.

V usage is TRBV7-9 and J usage is TRBJ1-1; weak D call: TRBD1 (6 bases). Germline values: CDR1 SEHNR, CDR2 FQNEAQ (reference sequence). The CDR3 runs 15 residues. V was cut by 1 base and J by 0 bases, with 9 bases left in between. This chain's CDR3 is CASSLEQGMNTEAFF. The CDR3 DNA sequence: TGTGCCAGCAGCTTAGAGCAGGGGATGAACACTGAAGCTTTCTTT.

The chain joins TRBV4-1 to TRBJ2-1; possible D gene TRBD2, 6 bases. The germline V gene encodes CDR1 MGHRA and CDR2 YSYEKL. This CDR3 is built from 16 residues. Trimming pared 4 bases from V and 4 bases from J, leaving 17 bases between. The CDR3 loop is CASSPIGRREYNEQFF. CDR3 sequence (DNA): TGCGCCAGCAGCCCTATTGGAAGGAGGGAATACAATGAGCAGTTCTTC.

The genes are TRBV18 and TRBJ2-7; D perhaps matches TRBD2 (5 bases). V was shortened by 8 bases and J by 0 bases, with 14 bases between the two germline ends. In germline, CDR1 is KGHSH, CDR2 LQKENI. CDR3 length equals 14 residues. The CDR3 coding sequence is TGTGCCAGCGAGCAAGGCCGGGGCTCCTACGAGCAGTACTTC. Protein: CASEQGRGSYEQYF.